This TCR beta chain was identified during a study of vaccination effects on CD4 cells after COVID-19. Overall study: Viral peptide pool expansion of antigen-specific CD4+ T cells preceded sequencing in the ViraFEST assay.

Cultured cells yielded isolated CD4+ T cells after about ten days. According to the study, vaccine recipients showed no prior SARS-CoV-2 infection and negative nucleocapsid antibodies. Measured with immunoSEQ multiplex PCR; TCRdb has only the in-frame clones, and not every one. The sample carries tens of thousands of clones, roughly 82% recorded once. A remark on this clone: No antigen is known for it.

The receptor was derived from a human donor who received a COVID-19 vaccine. The input for sequencing was CD4+ T cells from PBMCs cultured without peptide, taken before COVID-19 vaccination.

CDR3 DNA sequence: TGTGCCAGCTCACCACCGCAAGGCTCCTACAATGAGCAGTTCTTC. The encoded protein is CASSPPQGSYNEQFF. This sequence joins TRBV18 and TRBJ2-1; D uncertain. This CDR3 is built from 15 residues. V was shortened by 0 bases and J by 0 bases, with 6 bases between the two germline ends. CDR1 KGHSH and CDR2 LQKENI come from the germline V gene.